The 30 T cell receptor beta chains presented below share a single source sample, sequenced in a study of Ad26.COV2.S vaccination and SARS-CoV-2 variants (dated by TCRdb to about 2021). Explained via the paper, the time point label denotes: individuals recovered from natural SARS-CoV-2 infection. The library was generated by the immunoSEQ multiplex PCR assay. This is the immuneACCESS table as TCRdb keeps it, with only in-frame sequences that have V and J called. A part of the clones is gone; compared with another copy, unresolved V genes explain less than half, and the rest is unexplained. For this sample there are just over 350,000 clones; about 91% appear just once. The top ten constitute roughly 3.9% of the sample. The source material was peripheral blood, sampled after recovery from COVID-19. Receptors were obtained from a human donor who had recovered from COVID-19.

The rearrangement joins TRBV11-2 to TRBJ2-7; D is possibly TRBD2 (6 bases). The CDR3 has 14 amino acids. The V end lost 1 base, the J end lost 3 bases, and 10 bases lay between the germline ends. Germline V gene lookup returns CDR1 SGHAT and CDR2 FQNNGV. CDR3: CASSLGLGGYEQYF. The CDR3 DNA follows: TGTGCCAGCAGCTTAGGACTGGGGGGCTACGAGCAGTACTTC.

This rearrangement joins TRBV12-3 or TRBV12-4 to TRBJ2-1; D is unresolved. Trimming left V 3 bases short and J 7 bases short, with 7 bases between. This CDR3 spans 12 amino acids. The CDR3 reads CASSLWVNEQFF. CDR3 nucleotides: TGTGCCAGCAGTTTGTGGGTAAATGAGCAGTTCTTC.

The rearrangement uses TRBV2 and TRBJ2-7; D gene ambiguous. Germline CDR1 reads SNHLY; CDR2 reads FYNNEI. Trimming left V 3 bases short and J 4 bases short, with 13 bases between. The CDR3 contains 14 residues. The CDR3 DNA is TGTGCCAGCAGTGATTGGACGGCGAGATACGAGCAGTACTTC. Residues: CASSDWTARYEQYF.

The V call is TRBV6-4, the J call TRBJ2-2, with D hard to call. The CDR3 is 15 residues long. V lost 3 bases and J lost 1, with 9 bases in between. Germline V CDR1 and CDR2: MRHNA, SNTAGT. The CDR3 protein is CASSEVAENTGELFF. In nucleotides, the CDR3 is TGTGCCAGCAGTGAGGTAGCAGAGAACACCGGGGAGCTGTTTTTT.

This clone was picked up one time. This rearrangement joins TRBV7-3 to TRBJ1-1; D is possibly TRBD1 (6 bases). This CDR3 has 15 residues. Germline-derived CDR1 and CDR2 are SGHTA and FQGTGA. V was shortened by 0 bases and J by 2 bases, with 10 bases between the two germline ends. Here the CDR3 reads CASSLTTGPNTEAFF. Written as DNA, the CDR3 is TGTGCCAGCAGCTTAACGACAGGACCAAACACTGAAGCTTTCTTT.

The CDR3 protein is CASSLTTQNSPLHF. In DNA form, the CDR3 reads TGTGCCAGCAGCTTAACTACCCAGAATTCACCCCTCCACTTT. This chain links TRBV11-2 with TRBJ1-6, with D hard to call. The CDR3 is 14 residues long. CDR1 and CDR2 (germline): SGHAT, FQNNGV. V was shortened by 2 bases and J by 7 bases, with 9 bases between the two germline ends.

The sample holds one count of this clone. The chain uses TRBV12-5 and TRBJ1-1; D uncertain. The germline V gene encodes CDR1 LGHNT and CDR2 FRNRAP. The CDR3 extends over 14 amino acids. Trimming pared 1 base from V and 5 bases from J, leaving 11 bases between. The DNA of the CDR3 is TGTGCTAGTGGTTTGGGGGGTGAAGGGACTGAAGCTTTCTTT. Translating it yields CASGLGGEGTEAFF.

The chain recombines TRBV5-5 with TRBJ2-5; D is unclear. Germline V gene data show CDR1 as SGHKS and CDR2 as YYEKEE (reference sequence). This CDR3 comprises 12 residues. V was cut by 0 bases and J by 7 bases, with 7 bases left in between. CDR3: CASSLETGTQYF. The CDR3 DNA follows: TGTGCCAGCAGCTTGGAGACTGGGACCCAGTACTTC.

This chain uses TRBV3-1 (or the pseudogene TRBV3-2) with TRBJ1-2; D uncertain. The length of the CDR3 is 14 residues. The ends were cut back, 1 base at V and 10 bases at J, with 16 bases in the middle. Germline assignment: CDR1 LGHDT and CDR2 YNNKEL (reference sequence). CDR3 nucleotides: TGTGCCAGCAGCCAAGGATCTGGGCGTCTAGTCTACACCTTC. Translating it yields CASSQGSGRLVYTF.

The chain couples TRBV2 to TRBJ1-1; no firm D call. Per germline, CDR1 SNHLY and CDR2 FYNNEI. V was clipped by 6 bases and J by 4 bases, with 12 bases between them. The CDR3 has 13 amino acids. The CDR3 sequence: CASRVDRTTEAFF. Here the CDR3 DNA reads TGTGCCAGCAGGGTAGATCGGACCACTGAAGCTTTCTTT.

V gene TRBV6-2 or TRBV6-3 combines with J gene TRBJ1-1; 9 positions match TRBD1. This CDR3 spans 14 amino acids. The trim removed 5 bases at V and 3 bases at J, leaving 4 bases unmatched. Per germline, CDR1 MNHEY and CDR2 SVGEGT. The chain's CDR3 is CASSPTGGHTEAFF. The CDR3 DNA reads TGTGCCAGCAGTCCGACAGGGGGACACACTGAAGCTTTCTTT.

As DNA, the CDR3 is TGTGCCAGCTCACCGACAGGTAATGAGCAGTTCTTC. This translates into CASSPTGNEQFF. The V call is TRBV18, the J call TRBJ2-1; a possible D gene is TRBD1 (6 bases). CDR3 length: 12 amino acids. The ends were cut back, 3 bases at V and 7 bases at J, with 7 bases in the middle. Per germline, CDR1 KGHSH and CDR2 LQKENI.

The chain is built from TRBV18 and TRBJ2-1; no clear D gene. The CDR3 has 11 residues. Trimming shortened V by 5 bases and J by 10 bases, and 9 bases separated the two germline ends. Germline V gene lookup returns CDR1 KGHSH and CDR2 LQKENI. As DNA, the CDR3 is TGTGCCAGCTCAGGTGTGGGGGAGCAGTTCTTC. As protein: CASSGVGEQFF.

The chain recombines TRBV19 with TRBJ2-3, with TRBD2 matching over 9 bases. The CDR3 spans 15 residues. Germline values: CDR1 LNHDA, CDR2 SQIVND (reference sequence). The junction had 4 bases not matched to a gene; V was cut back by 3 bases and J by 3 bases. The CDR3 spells CASSMGGGVTDTQYF. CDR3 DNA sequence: TGTGCCAGTAGTATGGGCGGGGGGGTTACAGATACGCAGTATTTT.

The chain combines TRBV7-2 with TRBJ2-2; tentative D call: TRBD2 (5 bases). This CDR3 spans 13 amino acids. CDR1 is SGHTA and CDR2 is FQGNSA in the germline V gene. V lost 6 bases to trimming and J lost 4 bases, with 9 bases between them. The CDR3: CASSDYLTGELFF. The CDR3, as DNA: TGTGCCAGCAGTGACTACCTCACCGGGGAGCTGTTTTTT.

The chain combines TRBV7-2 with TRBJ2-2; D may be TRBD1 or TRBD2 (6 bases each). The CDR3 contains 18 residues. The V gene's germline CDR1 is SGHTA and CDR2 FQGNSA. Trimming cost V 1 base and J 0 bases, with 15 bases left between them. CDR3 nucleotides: TGTGCCAGCAGCTTAGGGAGGTGGGGGGCCACGAACACCGGGGAGCTGTTTTTT. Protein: CASSLGRWGATNTGELFF.

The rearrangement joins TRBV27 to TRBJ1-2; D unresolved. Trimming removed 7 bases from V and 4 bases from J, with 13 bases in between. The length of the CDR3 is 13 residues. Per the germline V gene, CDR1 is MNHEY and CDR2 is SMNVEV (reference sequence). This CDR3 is CASKGRSLYGYTF. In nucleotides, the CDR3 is TGTGCCAGCAAAGGCAGATCCCTCTATGGCTACACCTTC.

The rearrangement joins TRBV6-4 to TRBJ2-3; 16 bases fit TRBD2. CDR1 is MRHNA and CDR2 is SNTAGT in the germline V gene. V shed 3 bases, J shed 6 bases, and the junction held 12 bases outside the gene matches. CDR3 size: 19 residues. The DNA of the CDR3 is TGTGCCAGCAGTGATTTACCGGGACTAGCGGGGGGGCTTAGGGATACGCAGTATTTT. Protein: CASSDLPGLAGGLRDTQYF.

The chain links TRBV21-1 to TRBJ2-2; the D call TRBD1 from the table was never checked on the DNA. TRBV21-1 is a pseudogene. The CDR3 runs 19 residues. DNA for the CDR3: TGTGCCAGCAGCAAAGTCCTCGACAGCCAAAACCCGGGCACCGGGGAGCTGTTTTTT. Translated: CASSKVLDSQNPGTGELFF.

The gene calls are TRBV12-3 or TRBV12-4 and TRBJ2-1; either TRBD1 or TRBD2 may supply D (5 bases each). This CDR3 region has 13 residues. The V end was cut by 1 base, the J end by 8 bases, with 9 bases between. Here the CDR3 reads CASSLDRGDEQFF. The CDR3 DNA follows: TGTGCCAGCAGTTTAGACCGGGGCGATGAGCAGTTCTTC.

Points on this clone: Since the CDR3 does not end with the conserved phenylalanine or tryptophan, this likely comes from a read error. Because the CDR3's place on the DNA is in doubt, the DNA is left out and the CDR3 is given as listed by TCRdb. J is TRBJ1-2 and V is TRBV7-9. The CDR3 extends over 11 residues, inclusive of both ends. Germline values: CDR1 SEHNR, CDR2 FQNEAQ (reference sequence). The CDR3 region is CASSLSGLLPS.

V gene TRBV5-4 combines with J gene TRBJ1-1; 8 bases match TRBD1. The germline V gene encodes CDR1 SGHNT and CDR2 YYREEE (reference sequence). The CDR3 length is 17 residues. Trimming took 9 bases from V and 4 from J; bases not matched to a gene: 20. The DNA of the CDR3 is TGTGCCACACGTGACGACAGGGGACCCCGCGCACGCACTGAAGCTTTCTTT. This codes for CATRDDRGPRARTEAFF. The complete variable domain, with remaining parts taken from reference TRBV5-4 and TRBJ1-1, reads ETGVTQSPTHLIKTRGQQVTLRCSSQSGHNTVSWYQQALGQGPQFIFQYYREEENGRGNFPPRFSGLQFPNYSSELNVNALELDDSALYLCATRDDRGPRARTEAFFGQGTRLTVV.

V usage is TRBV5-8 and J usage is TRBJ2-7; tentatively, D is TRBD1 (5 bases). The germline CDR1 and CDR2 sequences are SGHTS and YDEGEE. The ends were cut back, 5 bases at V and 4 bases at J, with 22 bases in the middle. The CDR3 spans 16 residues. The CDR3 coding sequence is TGTGCCAGCAGGGCTGGTCGGGCAGGGAAAAAGTACGAGCAGTACTTC. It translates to CASRAGRAGKKYEQYF.

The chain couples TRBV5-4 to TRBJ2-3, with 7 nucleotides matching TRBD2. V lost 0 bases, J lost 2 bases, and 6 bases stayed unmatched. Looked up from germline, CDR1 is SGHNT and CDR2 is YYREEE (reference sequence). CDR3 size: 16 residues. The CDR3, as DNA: TGTGCCAGCAGCTTGGTGGGAGGGAGCCACACAGATACGCAGTATTTT. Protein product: CASSLVGGSHTDTQYF.

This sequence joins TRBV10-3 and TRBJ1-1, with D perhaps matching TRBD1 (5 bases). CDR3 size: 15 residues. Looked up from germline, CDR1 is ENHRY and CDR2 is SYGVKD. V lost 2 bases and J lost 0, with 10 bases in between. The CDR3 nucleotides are TGTGCCATCAGTGAGAGGGGCCTTGTGAACACTGAAGCTTTCTTT. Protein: CAISERGLVNTEAFF.

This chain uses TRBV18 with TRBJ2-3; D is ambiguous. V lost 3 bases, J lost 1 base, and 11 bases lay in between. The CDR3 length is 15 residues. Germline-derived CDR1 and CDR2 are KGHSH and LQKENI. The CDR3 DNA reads TGTGCCAGCTCACCTAGCTTGTATCGCACAGATACGCAGTATTTT. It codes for CASSPSLYRTDTQYF.

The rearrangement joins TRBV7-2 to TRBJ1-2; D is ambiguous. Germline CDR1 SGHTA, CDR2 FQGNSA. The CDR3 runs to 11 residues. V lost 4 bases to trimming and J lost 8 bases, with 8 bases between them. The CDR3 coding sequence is TGTGCCAGCAGCTCGGATAGGGGCTACACCTTC. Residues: CASSSDRGYTF.

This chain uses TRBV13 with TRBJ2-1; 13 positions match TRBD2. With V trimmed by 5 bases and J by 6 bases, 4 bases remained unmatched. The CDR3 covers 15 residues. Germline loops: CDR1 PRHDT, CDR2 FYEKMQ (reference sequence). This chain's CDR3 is CASSPGTSGTNEQFF. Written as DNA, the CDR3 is TGTGCCAGCAGCCCCGGGACTAGCGGGACCAATGAGCAGTTCTTC.

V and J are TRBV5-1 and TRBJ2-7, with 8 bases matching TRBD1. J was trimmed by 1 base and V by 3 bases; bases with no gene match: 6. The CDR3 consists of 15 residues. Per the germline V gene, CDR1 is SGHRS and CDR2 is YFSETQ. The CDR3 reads CASSSFQGASYEQYF. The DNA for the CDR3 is TGCGCCAGCAGCTCATTTCAGGGGGCTTCCTACGAGCAGTACTTC.

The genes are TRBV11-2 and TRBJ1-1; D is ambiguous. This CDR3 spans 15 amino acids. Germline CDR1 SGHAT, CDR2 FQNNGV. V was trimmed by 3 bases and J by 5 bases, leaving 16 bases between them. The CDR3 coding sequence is TGTGCCAGCAGCTTCCTGAAGAGAGGAACTACTGAAGCTTTCTTT. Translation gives CASSFLKRGTTEAFF. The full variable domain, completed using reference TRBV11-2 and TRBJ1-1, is EAGVAQSPRYKIIEKRQSVAFWCNPISGHATLYWYQQILGQGPKLLIQFQNNGVVDDSQLPKDRFSAERLKGVDSTLKIQPAKLEDSAVYLCASSFLKRGTTEAFFGQGTRLTVV.